The clone carrying this T cell receptor beta chain turned up a few times. Time point meaning: pre-sensitization, week 0. Indicated treatment: therapeutic diphenylcyclopropenone sensitization with weekly scalp DPC. This sample stems from a study of human T cells and chemical hapten exposure. Study at large: Alopecia areata, totalis or universalis was found in mostly female patients.

The library put unique molecular identifiers onto individual cDNA molecules. TCRdb itself ran the RACE reads through MiXCR, one entry per CDR3 protein. The table shows around 200,000 distinct CDR3 sequences, with just under 30% occurring only once. This CDR3 is 13 amino acids long. Germline V gene sequence: CDR1 SGHRS, CDR2 YFSETQ. The V end was cut by 4 bases, the J end by 3 bases, with 10 bases between. Specimen: whole blood, collected in connection with sensitization to the hapten diphenylcyclopropenone (DPC). The V call is TRBV5-1, the J call TRBJ1-1, with unresolved D. This clonotype originated in a woman under 40 with alopecia areata. Some clones in this sample may be carry-over from other donors' samples. CDR3 in DNA: TGCGCCAGCAGCATAAGCCTGGACACTGAAGCTTTCTTT. Protein: CASSISLDTEAFF.